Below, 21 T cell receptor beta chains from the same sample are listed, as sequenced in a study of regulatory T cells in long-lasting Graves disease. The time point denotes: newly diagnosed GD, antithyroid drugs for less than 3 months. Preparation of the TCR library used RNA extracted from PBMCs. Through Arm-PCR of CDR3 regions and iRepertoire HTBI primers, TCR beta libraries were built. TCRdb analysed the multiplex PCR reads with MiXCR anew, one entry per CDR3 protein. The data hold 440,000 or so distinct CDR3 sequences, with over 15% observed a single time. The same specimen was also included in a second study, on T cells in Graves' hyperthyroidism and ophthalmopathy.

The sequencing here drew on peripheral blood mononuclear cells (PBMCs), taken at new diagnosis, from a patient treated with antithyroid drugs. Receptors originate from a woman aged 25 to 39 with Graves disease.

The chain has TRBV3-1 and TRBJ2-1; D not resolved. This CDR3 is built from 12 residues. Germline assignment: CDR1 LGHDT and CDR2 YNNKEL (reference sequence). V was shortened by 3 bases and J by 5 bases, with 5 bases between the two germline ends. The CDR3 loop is CASSQSNNEQFF. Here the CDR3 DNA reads TGTGCCAGCAGCCAGAGCAACAATGAGCAGTTCTTC.

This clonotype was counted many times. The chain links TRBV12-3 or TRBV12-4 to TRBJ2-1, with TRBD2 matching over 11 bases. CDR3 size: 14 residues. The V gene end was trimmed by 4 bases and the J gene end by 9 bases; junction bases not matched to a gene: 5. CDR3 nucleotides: TGTGCCAGCAGTTATAGCGGGGGGGGATTTGAGCAGTTCTTC. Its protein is CASSYSGGGFEQFF.

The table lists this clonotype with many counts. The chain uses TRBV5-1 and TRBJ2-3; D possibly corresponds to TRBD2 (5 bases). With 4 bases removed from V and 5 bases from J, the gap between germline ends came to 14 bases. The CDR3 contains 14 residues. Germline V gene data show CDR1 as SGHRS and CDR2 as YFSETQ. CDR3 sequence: CASSPTGAGDTQYF. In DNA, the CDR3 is TGCGCCAGCAGCCCCACGGGTGCGGGAGATACGCAGTATTTT.

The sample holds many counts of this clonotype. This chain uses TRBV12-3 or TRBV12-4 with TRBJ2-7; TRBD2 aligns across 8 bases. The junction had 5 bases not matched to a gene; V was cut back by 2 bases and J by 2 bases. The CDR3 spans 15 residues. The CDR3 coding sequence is TGTGCCAGCAGTTTAATAGCGGGAAGAGCCTACGAGCAGTACTTC. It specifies CASSLIAGRAYEQYF.

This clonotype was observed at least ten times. The CDR3 is CASSDRDRAAYEQYF. The CDR3 DNA follows: TGTGCCAGCAGCGACCGGGACAGGGCAGCCTACGAGCAGTACTTC. V gene TRBV9 combines with J gene TRBJ2-7; 9 nucleotides line up with TRBD1. Germline V lookup: CDR1 SGDLS, CDR2 YYNGEE. This CDR3 spans 15 amino acids. The junction had 6 bases not matched to a gene; V was cut back by 3 bases and J by 2 bases.

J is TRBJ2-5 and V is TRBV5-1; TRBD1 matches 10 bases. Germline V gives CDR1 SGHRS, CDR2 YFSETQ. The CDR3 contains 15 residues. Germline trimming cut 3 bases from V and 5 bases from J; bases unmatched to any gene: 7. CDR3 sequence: CASSSSWDRGETQYF. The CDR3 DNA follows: TGCGCCAGCAGCTCCTCCTGGGACAGGGGCGAGACCCAGTACTTC.

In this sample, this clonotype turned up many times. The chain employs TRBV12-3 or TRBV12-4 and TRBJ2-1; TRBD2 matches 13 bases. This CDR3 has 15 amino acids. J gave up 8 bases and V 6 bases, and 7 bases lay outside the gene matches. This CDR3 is CASRALAGGSYEQFF. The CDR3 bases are TGTGCCAGCAGAGCACTAGCGGGAGGGTCGTATGAGCAGTTCTTC.

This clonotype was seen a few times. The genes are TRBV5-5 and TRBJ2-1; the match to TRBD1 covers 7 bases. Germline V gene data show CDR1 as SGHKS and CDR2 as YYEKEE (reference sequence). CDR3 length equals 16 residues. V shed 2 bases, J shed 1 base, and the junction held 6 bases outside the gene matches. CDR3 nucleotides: TGTGCCAGCAGCTTTCGTTCCAGGGGGTCCTACAATGAGCAGTTCTTC. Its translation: CASSFRSRGSYNEQFF.

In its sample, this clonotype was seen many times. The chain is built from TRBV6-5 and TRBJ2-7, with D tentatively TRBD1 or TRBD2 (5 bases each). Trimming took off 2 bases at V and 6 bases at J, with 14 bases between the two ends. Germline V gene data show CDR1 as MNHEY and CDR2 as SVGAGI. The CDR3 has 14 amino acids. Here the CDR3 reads CASSYISRGSEQYF. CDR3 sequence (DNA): TGTGCCAGCAGTTACATCTCGAGGGGAAGCGAGCAGTACTTC.

CDR3 sequence reads: CASSLETGSGNTIYF. CDR3 DNA: TGTGCCAGCAGCTTAGAAACAGGTTCTGGAAACACCATATATTTT. J is TRBJ1-3 and V is TRBV7-8; tentatively, D is TRBD1 (5 bases). There are 15 residues in the CDR3. CDR1 SGHVS and CDR2 FQNEAQ come from the germline V gene. V shed 1 base and J shed 1 base, with 8 bases lying between them.

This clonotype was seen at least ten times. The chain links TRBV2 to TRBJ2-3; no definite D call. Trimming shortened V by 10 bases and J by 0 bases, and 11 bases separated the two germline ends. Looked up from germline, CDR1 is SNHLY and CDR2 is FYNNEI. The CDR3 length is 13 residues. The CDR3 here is CATSFASTDTQYF. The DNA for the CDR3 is TGTGCCACCAGCTTCGCTAGCACAGATACGCAGTATTTT.

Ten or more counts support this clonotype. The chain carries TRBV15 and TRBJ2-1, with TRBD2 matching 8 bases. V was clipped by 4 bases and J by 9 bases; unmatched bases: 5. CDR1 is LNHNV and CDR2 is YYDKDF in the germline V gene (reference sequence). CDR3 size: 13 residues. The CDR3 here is CATSKGLAPEQFF. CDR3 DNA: TGTGCCACCAGCAAAGGACTAGCCCCTGAGCAGTTCTTC.

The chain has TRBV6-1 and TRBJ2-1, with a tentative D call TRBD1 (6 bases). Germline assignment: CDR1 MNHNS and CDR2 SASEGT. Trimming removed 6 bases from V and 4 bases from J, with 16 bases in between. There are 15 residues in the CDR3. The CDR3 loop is CASRKMGHLYNEQFF. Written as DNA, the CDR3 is TGTGCCAGCAGAAAGATGGGACACTTGTACAATGAGCAGTTCTTC.

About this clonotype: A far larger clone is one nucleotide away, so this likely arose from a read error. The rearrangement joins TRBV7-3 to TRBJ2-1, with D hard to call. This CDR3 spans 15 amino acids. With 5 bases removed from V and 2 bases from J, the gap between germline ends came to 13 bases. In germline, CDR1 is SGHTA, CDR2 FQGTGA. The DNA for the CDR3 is TGTGCCAGCAGCAGAGTCCGTGTACCCTACAATGAGCAGTTCTTC. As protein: CASSRVRVPYNEQFF.

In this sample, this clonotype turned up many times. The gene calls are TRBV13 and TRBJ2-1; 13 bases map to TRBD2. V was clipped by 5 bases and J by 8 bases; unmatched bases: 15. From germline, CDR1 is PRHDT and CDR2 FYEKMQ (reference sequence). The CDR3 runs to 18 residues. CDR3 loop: CASSTLTSGRSRRDEQFF. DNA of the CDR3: TGTGCCAGCAGCACCCTGACTAGCGGGAGGAGTAGAAGGGATGAGCAGTTCTTC. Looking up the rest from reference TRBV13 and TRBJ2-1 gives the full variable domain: AAGVIQSPRHLIKEKRETATLKCYPIPRHDTVYWYQQGPGQDPQFLISFYEKMQSDKGSIPDRFSAQQFSDYHSELNMSSLELGDSALYFCASSTLTSGRSRRDEQFFGPGTRLTVL.

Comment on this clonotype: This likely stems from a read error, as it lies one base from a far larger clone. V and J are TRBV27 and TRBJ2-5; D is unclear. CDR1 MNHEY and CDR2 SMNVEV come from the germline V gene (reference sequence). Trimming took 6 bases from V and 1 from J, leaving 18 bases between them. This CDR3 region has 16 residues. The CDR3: CASSPEERYPQETQYF. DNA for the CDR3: TGTGCCAGCAGCCCCGAAGAGAGGTACCCCCAAGAGACCCAGTACTTC.

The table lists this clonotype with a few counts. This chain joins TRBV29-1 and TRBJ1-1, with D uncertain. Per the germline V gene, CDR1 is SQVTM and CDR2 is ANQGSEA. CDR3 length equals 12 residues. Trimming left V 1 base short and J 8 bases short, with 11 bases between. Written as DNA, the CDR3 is TGCAGCGTTGAAGTCGGTGCATTGGAAGCTTTCTTT. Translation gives CSVEVGALEAFF.

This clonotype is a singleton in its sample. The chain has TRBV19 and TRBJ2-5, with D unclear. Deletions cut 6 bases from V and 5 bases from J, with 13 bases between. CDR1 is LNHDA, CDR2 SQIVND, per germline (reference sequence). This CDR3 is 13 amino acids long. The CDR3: CASRSRARETQYF. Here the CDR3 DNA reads TGTGCCAGTAGGAGCCGGGCACGGGAGACCCAGTACTTC. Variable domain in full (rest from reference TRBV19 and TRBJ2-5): DGGITQSPKYLFRKEGQNVTLSCEQNLNHDAMYWYRQDPGQGLRLIYYSQIVNDFQKGDIAEGYSVSREKKESFPLTVTSAQKNPTAFYLCASRSRARETQYFGPGTRLLVL.

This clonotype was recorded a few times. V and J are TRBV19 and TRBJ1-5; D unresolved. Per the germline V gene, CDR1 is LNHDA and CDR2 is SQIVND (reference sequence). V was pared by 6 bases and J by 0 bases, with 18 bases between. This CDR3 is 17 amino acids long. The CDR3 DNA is TGTGCCAGTAGCCCGTTGGGAGCCGGGTATAGCAATCAGCCCCAGCATTTT. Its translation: CASSPLGAGYSNQPQHF.

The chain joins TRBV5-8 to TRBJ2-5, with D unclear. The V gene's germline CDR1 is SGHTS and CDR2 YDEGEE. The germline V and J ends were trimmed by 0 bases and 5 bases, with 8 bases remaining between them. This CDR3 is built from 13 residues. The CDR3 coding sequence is TGTGCCAGCAGCTTGGCAGAGTTTGAGACCCAGTACTTC. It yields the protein CASSLAEFETQYF.

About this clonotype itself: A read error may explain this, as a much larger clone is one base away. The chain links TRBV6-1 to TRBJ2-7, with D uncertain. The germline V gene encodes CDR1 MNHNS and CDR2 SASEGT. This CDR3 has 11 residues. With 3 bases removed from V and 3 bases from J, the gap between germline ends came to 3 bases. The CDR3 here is CASSDDYEQYF. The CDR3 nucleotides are TGTGCCAGCAGTGACGACTACGAGCAGTACTTC.